The 25 T cell receptor beta chains below all came from one sample that was sequenced in a study of T-cell memory formation after mild COVID-19. TCRdb fed the 5' RACE reads into MiXCR, producing one record per CDR3 protein. The table shows about 350,000 distinct CDR3 sequences, with roughly 20% occurring only once. Source material: PBMCs or a T cell subset sorted from them (not recorded which). The origin of the receptors is a man younger than 35 who had mild COVID-19 (a few samples of this study predate the infection). Cell type and time point are not known.

This chain connects TRBV30 to TRBJ1-1; D possibly corresponds to TRBD1 (6 bases). The CDR3 is 15 residues long. V was cut by 2 bases and J by 0 bases, with 13 bases left in between. Germline V gene data show CDR1 as GTSNPN and CDR2 as SVGIG (reference sequence). The CDR3, as DNA: TGTGCCTGGAGTTTAGGACAGTTCATGAACACTGAAGCTTTCTTT. It is translated as CAWSLGQFMNTEAFF.

This clonotype has more than one count but fewer than ten. V gene TRBV7-9 combines with J gene TRBJ2-7; the D is unclear. The CDR3 sequence is 12 residues long. CDR1 and CDR2 (germline): SEHNR, FQNEAQ (reference sequence). The V and J ends lost 2 bases and 5 bases respectively, with 7 bases between them. The CDR3 is CASSLKSHEQYF. The CDR3 coding sequence is TGTGCCAGCAGCTTAAAATCCCACGAGCAGTACTTC.

In this sample, this clonotype turned up a few times. The rearrangement joins TRBV5-1 to TRBJ2-2, with 7 bases matching TRBD1. Germline loops: CDR1 SGHRS, CDR2 YFSETQ. This CDR3 has 16 residues. The J segment lost 4 bases and the V segment lost 1 base, leaving 7 bases of the junction unmatched. The CDR3 reads CASSLTTGTGTGELFF. The DNA for the CDR3 is TGCGCCAGCAGCTTGACGACAGGGACCGGCACCGGGGAGCTGTTTTTT.

The rearrangement links TRBV18 to TRBJ1-1; D unresolved. The length of the CDR3 is 14 residues. Trimming stripped 2 bases from V and 2 bases from J, with 9 bases between. Germline lookup yields CDR1 KGHSH and CDR2 LQKENI. CDR3 in amino acids: CASSPAHENTEAFF. The CDR3 DNA reads as TGTGCCAGCTCACCAGCACACGAAAACACTGAAGCTTTCTTT.

The V and J genes are TRBV7-9 and TRBJ1-1; TRBD1 might be the D (5 bases). Germline V CDR1 and CDR2: SEHNR, FQNEAQ (reference sequence). The CDR3 is made up of 15 amino acids. V lost 3 bases and J 5 bases, leaving 16 bases between the germline ends. The CDR3 protein is CASSLGSGRETEAFF. DNA for the CDR3: TGTGCCAGCAGCTTGGGGTCAGGGCGGGAAACTGAAGCTTTCTTT.

This sequence joins TRBV6-1 and TRBJ1-1; D perhaps matches TRBD1 (6 bases). The germline gives CDR1 MNHNS, CDR2 SASEGT. Between the trimmed V and J ends, which lost 6 bases and 3 bases, there was a span of 14 bases. The CDR3 length is 14 residues. This chain's CDR3 is CASRRGLSDTEAFF. DNA for the CDR3: TGTGCCAGCAGGAGGGGGTTGTCCGACACTGAAGCTTTCTTT.

This clonotype turned up a few times. The rearrangement joins TRBV12-3 or TRBV12-4 to TRBJ2-3; 8 bases map to TRBD1. Trimming at V came to 8 bases and at J to 6 bases, leaving 4 bases not matched to a gene. This CDR3 has 12 residues. The CDR3 spells CASGRGLDTQYF. In nucleotides, the CDR3 is TGTGCCAGCGGCAGGGGGCTGGATACGCAGTATTTT.

A few counts support this clonotype. The gene calls are TRBV7-9 and TRBJ2-4; tentatively, D is TRBD2 (6 bases). The CDR3 has 16 amino acids. V was shortened by 1 base and J by 0 bases, with 10 bases between the two germline ends. From germline, CDR1 is SEHNR and CDR2 FQNEAQ (reference sequence). The CDR3 here is CASSLGTTIAKNIQYF. The CDR3 DNA reads TGTGCCAGCAGCTTAGGGACTACGATAGCCAAAAACATTCAGTACTTC.

This clonotype showed up just a few times. This chain links TRBV6-4 with TRBJ2-1; 7 bases fit TRBD1. Trimming cost V 0 bases and J 6 bases; bases outside gene matches: 2. The CDR3 has 14 amino acids. Germline CDR1 reads MRHNA; CDR2 reads SNTAGT. In DNA, the CDR3 is TGTGCCAGCAGTGACTCCCCAGGGGGCAATGAGCAGTTCTTC. Its protein is CASSDSPGGNEQFF.

This clonotype has more than one count but fewer than ten. This chain connects TRBV4-1 to TRBJ2-7; possibly TRBD1 for D (6 bases). Trimming removed 0 bases from V and 4 bases from J, with 10 bases in between. Germline V lookup: CDR1 MGHRA, CDR2 YSYEKL. This CDR3 is 14 amino acids long. This chain's CDR3 is CASSQDRGGYEQYF. For the CDR3, the DNA is TGCGCCAGCAGCCAAGATCGAGGGGGTTACGAGCAGTACTTC.

The CDR3 here is CATSDLTKDGYTF. DNA for the CDR3: TGTGCCACCAGTGATTTAACTAAGGATGGCTACACCTTC. The V gene is TRBV24-1, the J gene TRBJ1-2; no clear D. Germline assignment: CDR1 KGHDR and CDR2 SFDVKD. This CDR3 comprises 13 residues. The V end was cut by 1 base, the J end by 6 bases, with 8 bases between.

The V call is TRBV30, the J call TRBJ2-7, with D perhaps matching TRBD2 (6 bases). The ends were cut back, 3 bases at V and 6 bases at J, with 9 bases in the middle. CDR1 and CDR2 from the germline V gene are GTSNPN and SVGIG (reference sequence). The CDR3 runs 11 residues. This chain's CDR3 is CAWRMEGEQYF. The CDR3 coding sequence is TGTGCCTGGAGAATGGAGGGCGAGCAGTACTTC.

This clonotype was observed a few times. V and J are TRBV7-9 and TRBJ2-5, with 8 bases lining up with TRBD2. The CDR3 spans 15 residues. The V gene end was trimmed by 3 bases and the J gene end by 4 bases; junction bases not matched to a gene: 7. Germline CDR1 SEHNR, CDR2 FQNEAQ (reference sequence). The CDR3 sequence is CASSFSYAGGETQYF. The CDR3 DNA sequence: TGTGCCAGCAGCTTTAGCTACGCGGGAGGAGAGACCCAGTACTTC.

In this sample, this clonotype turned up a few times. The rearrangement joins TRBV10-2 to TRBJ2-1; D perhaps matches TRBD2 (6 bases). The CDR3 is 14 amino acids. Trimming left V 10 bases short and J 7 bases short, with 20 bases between. Per germline, CDR1 WSHSY and CDR2 SAAADI. The CDR3 DNA reads as TGCGCCAACCCGCTCCGGGGGTACAGGAATGAGCAGTTCTTC. Translating gives CANPLRGYRNEQFF.

The chain employs TRBV7-9 and TRBJ2-2; maybe TRBD2 (6 bases). Per germline, CDR1 SEHNR and CDR2 FQNEAQ (reference sequence). Trimming removed 7 bases at V and 1 base at J, with 13 bases between. The CDR3 is made up of 15 amino acids. The DNA of the CDR3 is TGTGCCAGCACCCTCATGGGGGGGAACACCGGGGAGCTGTTTTTT. Protein product: CASTLMGGNTGELFF.

This clonotype was observed a handful of times. The chain joins TRBV18 to TRBJ2-1, with D possibly being TRBD2 (5 bases). The CDR3 covers 14 residues. Deletions cut 0 bases from V and 4 bases from J, with 7 bases between. From germline, CDR1 is KGHSH and CDR2 LQKENI. This CDR3 reads CASSPPPGYNEQFF. CDR3 DNA: TGTGCCAGCTCACCACCCCCGGGGTACAATGAGCAGTTCTTC.

V and J are TRBV12-3 or TRBV12-4 and TRBJ1-4; 9 bases fit TRBD1. The CDR3 consists of 15 residues. Trimming removed 5 bases from V and 6 bases from J; junction bases left unmatched: 7. The CDR3 is CASSKIQGADEKLFF. The CDR3 DNA sequence: TGTGCCAGCAGTAAAATACAGGGGGCTGATGAAAAACTGTTTTTT.

This clonotype is judged medium-sized. V and J are TRBV3-1 and TRBJ2-3; D is ambiguous. The CDR3 has 13 residues. V lost 1 base to trimming and J lost 6 bases, with 8 bases between them. Germline CDR1 LGHDT, CDR2 YNNKEL (reference sequence). This CDR3 is CASSQGLADTQYF. Here the CDR3 DNA reads TGTGCCAGCAGCCAAGGGTTGGCTGATACGCAGTATTTT.

This clonotype was seen many times. The CDR3 DNA follows: TGTGCCAGCAGTCTAGGGACCTCCGGCGAGCAGTTCTTC. Amino acid sequence: CASSLGTSGEQFF. The chain combines TRBV28 with TRBJ2-1; perhaps D is TRBD1 or TRBD2 (5 bases each). CDR1 is MDHEN, CDR2 SYDVKM, per germline. Trimming removed 5 bases from V and 10 bases from J, with 15 bases in between. The CDR3 totals 13 residues.

This clonotype was observed a handful of times. The chain carries TRBV7-2 and TRBJ2-2; 8 nucleotides match TRBD1. V lost 2 bases to trimming and J lost 5 bases; unmatched junction nucleotides: 4. This CDR3 has 15 amino acids. Germline CDR1 reads SGHTA; CDR2 reads FQGNSA. The CDR3 DNA sequence: TGTGCCAGCAGCTTACAGGGGGCGCTTACCGGGGAGCTGTTTTTT. Amino acid sequence: CASSLQGALTGELFF.

This clonotype was observed a handful of times. The CDR3 sequence is CASNPDPAFEQYF. CDR3 coding DNA: TGTGCCAGCAATCCGGACCCCGCTTTCGAGCAGTACTTC. The chain employs TRBV6-1 and TRBJ2-7, with D uncertain. CDR1 and CDR2 from the germline V gene are MNHNS and SASEGT. The CDR3 consists of 13 residues. Trimming shortened V by 7 bases and J by 6 bases, and 16 bases separated the two germline ends.

The chain uses TRBV12-3 or TRBV12-4 and TRBJ2-3; D gene unclear. The CDR3 consists of 15 residues. V lost 5 bases, J lost 0 bases, and 12 bases lay in between. CDR3 residues: CASSLDQISTDTQYF. The CDR3 DNA is TGTGCCAGCAGTCTTGACCAAATAAGCACAGATACGCAGTATTTT.

This clonotype was seen a few times. The CDR3 is CASSQDLLRGNEQFF. CDR3 coding DNA: TGTGCCAGCAGCCAAGATCTGCTCAGGGGCAATGAGCAGTTCTTC. J is TRBJ2-1 and V is TRBV14; maybe TRBD1 (6 bases). Between the trimmed V and J ends, which lost 0 bases and 6 bases, there was a span of 12 bases. Germline CDR1 reads SGHDN; CDR2 reads FVKESK. The CDR3 extends over 15 amino acids.

This clonotype has only a few counts. The V and J genes are TRBV6-1 and TRBJ2-1, with D possibly being TRBD1 (5 bases). This CDR3 comprises 13 residues. Trimming left V 2 bases short and J 12 bases short, with 14 bases between. The germline gives CDR1 MNHNS, CDR2 SASEGT. This CDR3 reads CASSERGGGWQFF. The DNA of the CDR3 is TGTGCCAGCAGTGAAAGGGGTGGTGGTTGGCAGTTCTTC.

This clonotype was seen ten or more times. V is TRBV9 and J is TRBJ1-6; TRBD1 agrees at 7 bases. V shed 2 bases and J 9 bases; nucleotides not matched to a gene: 2. The CDR3 sequence is 13 residues long. Germline CDR1 is SGDLS and CDR2 is YYNGEE. The CDR3 sequence is CASSVGQPSPLHF. The DNA of the CDR3 is TGTGCCAGCAGCGTGGGACAGCCTTCACCCCTCCACTTT.